The 10 T cell receptor beta chains in this list originate from one sample, sequenced in a study of blood T cell repertoires in COVID-19. Assay: immunoSEQ multiplex PCR; the TCRdb copy retains only in-frame clones and omits some. The repertoire includes about 350,000 clones, about 88% of them detected once, and under 1.2% sits in the top ten. Sequenced input: PBMCs or T cells enriched from blood (not recorded which). The receptors derive from a woman in her 30s who had been exposed to COVID-19.

The chain is built from TRBV9 and TRBJ1-4, with TRBD1 as a possible D gene (6 bases). The CDR3 contains 16 residues. V gave up 0 bases and J gave up 7 bases, with 16 bases separating them. CDR1 is SGDLS and CDR2 is YYNGEE in the germline V gene. As DNA, the CDR3 is TGTGCCAGCAGCGTAGAATCCGGACAGTTGGGTGAAAAACTGTTTTTT. It is translated as CASSVESGQLGEKLFF.

This clone was picked up one time. V gene TRBV29-1 combines with J gene TRBJ2-2; 9 nucleotides agree with TRBD1. The CDR3 covers 16 residues. V gave up 0 bases and J gave up 7 bases; unmatched junction bases: 9. Germline values: CDR1 SQVTM, CDR2 ANQGSEA. The DNA of the CDR3 is TGCAGCGTTGAAGACCGGGACAGGGAGGGTCACGGGGAGCTGTTTTTT. Its translation: CSVEDRDREGHGELFF.

The J gene is TRBJ1-5, the V gene TRBV18; D perhaps matches TRBD1 (6 bases). This CDR3 is built from 14 residues. The V gene lost 0 bases and the J gene lost 7 bases, with 10 bases spanning the gap. CDR1 is KGHSH, CDR2 LQKENI, per germline. Here the CDR3 reads CASSPPAGAQPQHF. CDR3 in DNA: TGTGCCAGCTCACCACCTGCGGGGGCCCAGCCCCAGCATTTT.

V usage is TRBV11-2 and J usage is TRBJ2-1; D might be TRBD2 (6 bases). Trimming shortened V by 5 bases and J by 10 bases, and 15 bases separated the two germline ends. The CDR3 consists of 13 residues. The germline V gene encodes CDR1 SGHAT and CDR2 FQNNGV. The CDR3 DNA follows: TGTGCCAGCAGCGCGGGACCCTATAGGGAGCAGTTCTTC. Translation gives CASSAGPYREQFF.

The V call is TRBV27, the J call TRBJ2-3, with TRBD2 matching 7 bases. Per the germline V gene, CDR1 is MNHEY and CDR2 is SMNVEV (reference sequence). With V trimmed by 2 bases and J by 1 base, 9 bases remained unmatched. The CDR3 contains 17 residues. CDR3 residues: CASSLPRSSGRTDTQYF. In DNA, the CDR3 is TGTGCCAGCAGTTTACCCCGGTCTAGCGGACGCACAGATACGCAGTATTTT.

In its sample, this clone was seen a few times. The V call is TRBV5-6, the J call TRBJ2-3, with 12 bases matching TRBD2. Germline lookup yields CDR1 SGHDT and CDR2 YYEEEE. The CDR3 totals 15 residues. The V gene end was trimmed by 0 bases and the J gene end by 10 bases; junction bases not matched to a gene: 6. DNA for the CDR3: TGTGCCAGCAGCTTGGAGACTAGCGGGAGTAAGTCGCAGTATTTT. It encodes CASSLETSGSKSQYF. Variable domain in full (rest from reference TRBV5-6 and TRBJ2-3): DAGVTQSPTHLIKTRGQQVTLRCSPKSGHDTVSWYQQALGQGPQFIFQYYEEEERQRGNFPDRFSGHQFPNYSSELNVNALLLGDSALYLCASSLETSGSKSQYFGPGTRLTVL.

This chain connects TRBV9 to TRBJ2-3, with D possibly TRBD2 on 6 matching bases. CDR3 length equals 15 residues. Trimming removed 4 bases from V and 2 bases from J, with 14 bases in between. Germline V lookup: CDR1 SGDLS, CDR2 YYNGEE. CDR3 in amino acids: CASSPKTRPTDTQYF. CDR3 sequence (DNA): TGTGCCAGCAGCCCAAAGACTAGACCCACAGATACGCAGTATTTT.

This sequence joins TRBV29-1 and TRBJ2-7; D unclear. The CDR3 has 13 residues. From germline, CDR1 is SQVTM and CDR2 ANQGSEA. Deletions cut 5 bases from V and 3 bases from J, with 14 bases between. The CDR3 loop is CSVSLNIGYEQYF. The CDR3 nucleotides are TGCAGCGTTTCTCTCAATATCGGCTACGAGCAGTACTTC.

The chain uses TRBV5-6 and TRBJ2-2; possibly TRBD2 for D (6 bases). CDR3 length: 17 residues. Looked up from germline, CDR1 is SGHDT and CDR2 is YYEEEE. V was cut by 4 bases and J by 6 bases, with 22 bases left in between. The CDR3 region is CASSPPLEARGAGELFF. The CDR3 region has the DNA TGTGCCAGCAGCCCTCCTTTGGAGGCGCGGGGAGCCGGGGAGCTGTTTTTT. The whole variable domain, remainder taken from reference TRBV5-6 and TRBJ2-2, is DAGVTQSPTHLIKTRGQQVTLRCSPKSGHDTVSWYQQALGQGPQFIFQYYEEEERQRGNFPDRFSGHQFPNYSSELNVNALLLGDSALYLCASSPPLEARGAGELFFGEGSRLTVL.

About this clone itself: The same CDR3 is also encoded by other DNA sequences in this sample. The chain recombines TRBV28 with TRBJ1-2; 7 bases align to TRBD1. V gave up 0 bases and J gave up 5 bases; unmatched junction bases: 3. The CDR3 spans 14 residues. Germline V gene lookup returns CDR1 MDHEN and CDR2 SYDVKM. CDR3 in DNA: TGTGCCAGCAGTTTATGGGGGACAGTTTATGGCTACACCTTC. Its protein is CASSLWGTVYGYTF.